This T cell receptor beta chain was sequenced for a study of T cell repertoires in cytomegalovirus infection. As for the study in general: Matching HLA type and CMV infection were both indicated by public TCR beta signatures.

CDR1 and CDR2 from the germline V gene are MDHEN and SYDVKM. Trimming at V came to 5 bases and at J to 5 bases, leaving 10 bases not matched to a gene. This CDR3 is built from 15 residues. TCRdb analysed the reads with MiXCR anew, one entry per CDR3 protein. The sample has 560,000 or so distinct CDR3 sequences, 15% to 20% seen once. A word on this clonotype: Its antigen is currently unknown.

Study-level results: There were HLA-C-restricted CMV-specific TCR beta clonotypes dominating the ex vivo response. Cumulative frequency of public TCR beta families picked out carriers of CMV plus the relevant HLA.

The receptor was isolated from a human donor in good health (CMV status not recorded). Some clones in this sample may be carry-over from other donors' samples. Sequencing was performed on CD8+ T cells from PBMCs. The rearrangement uses TRBV28 and TRBJ2-5, with 8 bases that match TRBD2. The CDR3 region has the DNA TGTGCCAGCAGTCTCGGGGAGCGGGAGTGGGAGACCCAGTACTTC. Translation gives CASSLGEREWETQYF.